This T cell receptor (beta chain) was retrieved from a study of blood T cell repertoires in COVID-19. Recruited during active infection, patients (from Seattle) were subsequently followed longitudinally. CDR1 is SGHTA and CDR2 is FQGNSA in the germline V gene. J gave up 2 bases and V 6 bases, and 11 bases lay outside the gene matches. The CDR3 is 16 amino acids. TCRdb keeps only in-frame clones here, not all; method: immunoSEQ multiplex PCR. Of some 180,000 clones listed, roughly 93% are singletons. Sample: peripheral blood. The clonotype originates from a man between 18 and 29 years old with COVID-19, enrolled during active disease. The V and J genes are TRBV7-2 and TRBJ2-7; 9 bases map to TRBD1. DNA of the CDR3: TGTGCCAGCAGACACACCGGGACAGGGATAACCTACGAGCAGTACTTC. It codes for CASRHTGTGITYEQYF.